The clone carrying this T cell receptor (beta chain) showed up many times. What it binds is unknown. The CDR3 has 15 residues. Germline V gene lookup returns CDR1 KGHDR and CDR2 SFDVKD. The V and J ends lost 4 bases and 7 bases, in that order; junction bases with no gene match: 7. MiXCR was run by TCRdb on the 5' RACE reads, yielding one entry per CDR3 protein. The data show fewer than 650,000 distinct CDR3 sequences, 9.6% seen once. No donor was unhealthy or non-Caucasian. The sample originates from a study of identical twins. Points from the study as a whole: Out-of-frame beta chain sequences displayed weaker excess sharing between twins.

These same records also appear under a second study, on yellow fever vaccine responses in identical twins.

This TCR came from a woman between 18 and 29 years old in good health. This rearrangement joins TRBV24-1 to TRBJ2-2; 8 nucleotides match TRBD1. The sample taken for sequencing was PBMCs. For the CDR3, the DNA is TGTGCCACCAGTGAGCCCAGGGGGCGCGGCGGGGAGCTGTTTTTT. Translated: CATSEPRGRGGELFF.